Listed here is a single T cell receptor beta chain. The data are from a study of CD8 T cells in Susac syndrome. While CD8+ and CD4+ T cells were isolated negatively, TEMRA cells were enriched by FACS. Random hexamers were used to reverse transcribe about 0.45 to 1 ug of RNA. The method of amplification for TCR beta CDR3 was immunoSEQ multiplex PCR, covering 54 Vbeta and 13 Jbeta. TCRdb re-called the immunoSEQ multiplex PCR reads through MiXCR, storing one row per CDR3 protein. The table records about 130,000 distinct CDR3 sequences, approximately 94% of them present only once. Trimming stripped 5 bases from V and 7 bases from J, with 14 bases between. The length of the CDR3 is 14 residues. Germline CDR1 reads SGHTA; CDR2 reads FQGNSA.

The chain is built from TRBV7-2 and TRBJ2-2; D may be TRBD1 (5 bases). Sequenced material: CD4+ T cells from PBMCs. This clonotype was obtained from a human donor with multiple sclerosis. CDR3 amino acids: CASSPQVADGELFF. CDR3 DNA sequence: TGTGCCAGCAGCCCACAGGTTGCCGACGGGGAGCTGTTTTTT.